One sample yielded the 21 T cell receptor beta chains listed below, sequenced in a study of beta chain features in type 1 diabetes. What was sequenced were expressed TCRB transcripts, since all of the isolated RNA had been reverse transcribed. Produced via immunoSEQ multiplex PCR; TCRdb's table is partial and in-frame only. The sample has under 400,000 clones; about 20% are singletons. Sequenced material: naive CD4+ T cells from blood. Receptor source: a woman aged 18-30 years in good health.

The CDR3 is CASSLWDTRNTEAFF. DNA of the CDR3: TGTGCCAGCAGTTTATGGGACACTCGGAACACTGAAGCTTTCTTT. The rearrangement joins TRBV6-5 to TRBJ1-1, with D perhaps TRBD1 (6 bases). Trimming shortened V by 4 bases and J by 1 base, and 13 bases separated the two germline ends. Germline loops: CDR1 MNHEY, CDR2 SVGAGI. The CDR3 runs to 15 residues.

CDR3 coding DNA: TGTGCCAGCAGTTTATCCGGGAGCACAGATACGCAGTATTTT. Translating gives CASSLSGSTDTQYF. The chain links TRBV28 to TRBJ2-3, with D unresolved. There are 14 residues in the CDR3. Looked up from germline, CDR1 is MDHEN and CDR2 is SYDVKM. V lost 1 base and J 0 bases, leaving 5 bases between the germline ends.

This clone was counted a few times. CDR3 amino acids: CASSLDGFTDTQYF. The CDR3 nucleotides read TGTGCCAGCAGTTTAGACGGGTTCACAGATACGCAGTATTTT. J is TRBJ2-3 and V is TRBV27; D remains unclear. Germline CDR1 is MNHEY and CDR2 is SMNVEV (reference sequence). The CDR3 covers 14 residues. Trimming removed 2 bases at V and 2 bases at J, with 8 bases between.

V usage is TRBV29-1 and J usage is TRBJ2-1; D remains unclear. The V gene lost 5 bases and the J gene lost 3 bases, with 11 bases spanning the gap. Looked up from germline, CDR1 is SQVTM and CDR2 is ANQGSEA. The CDR3 is 13 residues long. The CDR3 here is CSVYPPVYNEQFF. The CDR3 bases are TGCAGCGTTTACCCCCCGGTCTACAATGAGCAGTTCTTC.

The rearrangement joins TRBV30 to TRBJ1-1; maybe TRBD1 (5 bases). The germline gives CDR1 GTSNPN, CDR2 SVGIG (reference sequence). The CDR3 loop spans 15 amino acids. The V end lost 4 bases, the J end lost 2 bases, and 17 bases lay between the germline ends. CDR3 sequence (DNA): TGTGCCTGGATGGTCAAACGACAGTTTAACACTGAAGCTTTCTTT. Translated: CAWMVKRQFNTEAFF.

In this sample, this clone turned up a few times. The V call is TRBV29-1, the J call TRBJ1-1; TRBD1 matches at 8 bases. The V gene's germline CDR1 is SQVTM and CDR2 ANQGSEA. After removal of 4 bases from V and 4 bases from J, the junction contained 5 bases not matched to a gene. CDR3 size: 13 residues. As DNA, the CDR3 is TGCAGCGTTGCATCAGGGGGCCGCACTGAAGCTTTCTTT. Translation: CSVASGGRTEAFF.

This clone was seen a handful of times. The chain carries TRBV19 and TRBJ1-6, with D perhaps TRBD1 (6 bases). The CDR3 totals 12 residues. Per the germline V gene, CDR1 is LNHDA and CDR2 is SQIVND (reference sequence). The germline V and J ends were trimmed by 5 bases and 9 bases, with 8 bases remaining between them. The CDR3 DNA sequence: TGTGCCAGTAGTGGCAGGGGTTCACCCCTCCACTTT. As protein: CASSGRGSPLHF.

The CDR3 DNA reads as TGTGCCACCAGGGGAGGGGCAGCCACAGATACGCAGTATTTT. Its protein product is CATRGGAATDTQYF. This sequence joins TRBV15 and TRBJ2-3; 7 bases are a match to TRBD2. CDR1 is LNHNV and CDR2 is YYDKDF in the germline V gene (reference sequence). This CDR3 contains 14 residues. J gave up 2 bases and V 6 bases, and 5 bases lay outside the gene matches. The full variable domain, rest sourced from reference TRBV15 and TRBJ2-3, is DAMVIQNPRYQVTQFGKPVTLSCSQTLNHNVMYWYQQKSSQAPKLLFHYYDKDFNNEADTPDNFQSRRPNTSFCFLDIRSPGLGDTAMYLCATRGGAATDTQYFGPGTRLTVL.

CDR3 residues: CASSGGSAYNEQFF. The CDR3 DNA reads TGTGCCAGCAGTGGGGGTAGCGCCTACAATGAGCAGTTCTTC. The chain is built from TRBV25-1 and TRBJ2-1, with D possibly matching TRBD2 (5 bases). V lost 4 bases, J lost 2 bases, and 9 bases lay in between. There are 14 residues in the CDR3. Germline V gene data show CDR1 as MGHDK and CDR2 as SYGVNS.

The chain joins TRBV6-5 to TRBJ2-3, with no clear D. Trimming took 2 bases from V and 0 from J, leaving 9 bases between them. This CDR3 is 15 amino acids long. Germline V gene data show CDR1 as MNHEY and CDR2 as SVGAGI. The CDR3 loop is CASSYGQISTDTQYF. CDR3 nucleotides: TGTGCCAGCAGTTACGGGCAGATAAGCACAGATACGCAGTATTTT.

The chain links TRBV9 to TRBJ2-2; TRBD2 agrees at 8 bases. V gave up 0 bases and J gave up 2 bases; unmatched junction bases: 3. The germline V gene encodes CDR1 SGDLS and CDR2 YYNGEE. The CDR3 extends over 16 amino acids. Here the CDR3 reads CASSVVTSGNTGELFF. CDR3 in DNA: TGTGCCAGCAGCGTAGTAACTAGCGGTAACACCGGGGAGCTGTTTTTT.

This clone was detected a few times. A junction boundary mismatches the germline segment, possibly from a read error. The V gene is TRBV13, the J gene TRBJ2-3; TRBD2 aligns across 10 bases. Germline CDR1 PRHDT, CDR2 FYEKMQ (reference sequence). CDR3 length equals 14 residues. The CDR3 bases are TGTGCCAGCAGGTTAGCGGGAGGCCCGAATACGCAGTATTTT. It codes for CASRLAGGPNTQYF.

This clone was counted a few times. The CDR3 spells CASSFLAGGVNEQFF. CDR3 nucleotides: TGTGCCAGCAGCTTTCTAGCGGGAGGGGTAAATGAGCAGTTCTTC. V usage is TRBV11-1 and J usage is TRBJ2-1, with 12 bases fitting TRBD2. The V gene's germline CDR1 is SGHAT and CDR2 FQDESV (reference sequence). The CDR3 is 15 amino acids. V shed 3 bases, J shed 7 bases, and the junction held 4 bases outside the gene matches.

This clone has a handful of counts. The genes are TRBV15 and TRBJ1-2; 10 bases match TRBD1. Losses at the gene ends were 1 base for V and 7 bases for J; bases not matched to a gene: 3. Germline V CDR1 and CDR2: LNHNV, YYDKDF (reference sequence). This CDR3 comprises 14 residues. CDR3 DNA: TGTGCCACCAGCAGAGCGACAGGGGGCTTTGGCTACACCTTC. The encoded protein is CATSRATGGFGYTF.

The chain recombines TRBV7-2 with TRBJ1-5; D gene ambiguous. V was trimmed by 0 bases and J by 0 bases, leaving 6 bases between them. The CDR3 loop spans 15 amino acids. The germline V gene has CDR1 SGHTA and CDR2 FQGNSA. The CDR3 nucleotides read TGTGCCAGCAGCTTAGCAGTCTATAGCAATCAGCCCCAGCATTTT. Translated, it gives CASSLAVYSNQPQHF.

This clone was seen a few times. The rearrangement links TRBV9 to TRBJ2-5; 7 positions agree with TRBD1. After removal of 1 base from V and 3 bases from J, the junction contained 3 bases not matched to a gene. Germline loops: CDR1 SGDLS, CDR2 YYNGEE. The CDR3 sequence is 14 residues long. For the CDR3, the DNA is TGTGCCAGCAGCGTATCCGGACAGGAAGAGACCCAGTACTTC. Protein sequence: CASSVSGQEETQYF.

The chain combines TRBV5-6 with TRBJ1-2; D may be TRBD1 (5 bases). The CDR3 contains 12 residues. The germline V gene encodes CDR1 SGHDT and CDR2 YYEEEE. Trimming stripped 4 bases from V and 6 bases from J, with 10 bases between. CDR3 DNA: TGTGCCAGCAGCATGCCGGGGGATGGCTACACCTTC. This codes for CASSMPGDGYTF.

This clone was counted between two and nine times. V usage is TRBV4-1 and J usage is TRBJ1-1; weak D call: TRBD1 (5 bases). V lost 2 bases to trimming and J lost 6 bases, with 10 bases between them. CDR3 length: 13 amino acids. Germline-derived CDR1 and CDR2 are MGHRA and YSYEKL. The CDR3 DNA follows: TGCGCCAGCAGCCAAAAGGGGATCTCTGAAGCTTTCTTT. Translated: CASSQKGISEAFF.

Of note for this clone: The same CDR3 also results from other DNA sequences found in this sample. The chain uses TRBV11-2 and TRBJ2-5; D remains unclear. The length of the CDR3 is 11 residues. Trimming left V 5 bases short and J 2 bases short, with 3 bases between. Germline V gene sequence: CDR1 SGHAT, CDR2 FQNNGV. The CDR3 spells CASSPQETQYF. The CDR3 DNA follows: TGTGCCAGCAGCCCGCAAGAGACCCAGTACTTC.

The rearrangement links TRBV2 to TRBJ2-6; D is possibly TRBD1 (5 bases). The CDR3 has 15 amino acids. Looked up from germline, CDR1 is SNHLY and CDR2 is FYNNEI. Trimming took off 1 base at V and 4 bases at J, with 8 bases between the two ends. CDR3 coding DNA: TGTGCCAGCAGTGAAGGCAGGGCAGGGGCCAACGTCCTGACTTTC. This encodes CASSEGRAGANVLTF.

In this sample, this clone turned up a few times. In DNA form, the CDR3 reads TGTGCCAGCAGTGACGACAGGGGTCGGGAAAAACTGTTTTTT. As protein: CASSDDRGREKLFF. This chain uses TRBV25-1 with TRBJ1-4; 8 bases agree with TRBD1. J was trimmed by 8 bases and V by 3 bases; bases with no gene match: 5. The germline V gene has CDR1 MGHDK and CDR2 SYGVNS. CDR3 length: 14 residues.